The 10 T cell receptor beta chains below come from one sample, sequenced in a study of shared T cell receptors in the human thymus. The assay was immunoSEQ multiplex PCR, and TCRdb's table has in-frame clones only and misses some. The table shows over 650,000 clones, with roughly 86% occurring only once. The sample also formed part of further work on human thymus T cells.

Material for sequencing was thymocytes. Receptors originate from a boy in the first two years of life with a congenital heart defect.

The chain links TRBV30 to TRBJ1-5; unclear D gene. This CDR3 has 18 amino acids. From germline, CDR1 is GTSNPN and CDR2 SVGIG (reference sequence). With 1 base removed from V and 0 bases from J, the gap between germline ends came to 19 bases. CDR3 amino acids: CAWSGYGRQNSSNQPQHF. The CDR3 DNA is TGTGCCTGGAGTGGCTATGGCAGGCAAAACTCTAGCAATCAGCCCCAGCATTTT.

CDR3 nucleotide sequence: TGTGCTAGTGGCTATCGTCGTCAGGGTTTCAAGGCAGATACGCAGTATTTT. Translated, it gives CASGYRRQGFKADTQYF. The chain uses TRBV12-5 and TRBJ2-3; a possible D gene is TRBD1 (5 bases). The V gene lost 6 bases and the J gene lost 4 bases, with 23 bases spanning the gap. This CDR3 comprises 17 residues. Germline loops: CDR1 LGHNT, CDR2 FRNRAP.

V usage is TRBV7-6 and J usage is TRBJ2-2; unclear D gene. The CDR3 contains 16 residues. Germline CDR1 SGHVS, CDR2 FNYEAQ. The V gene lost 0 bases and the J gene lost 4 bases, with 12 bases spanning the gap. The CDR3 sequence is CASSLARAWSTGELFF. The CDR3 bases are TGTGCCAGCAGCTTAGCGCGAGCGTGGAGCACCGGGGAGCTGTTTTTT.

The V gene is TRBV5-1, the J gene TRBJ1-3, with D possibly TRBD1 on 5 matching bases. Germline-derived CDR1 and CDR2 are SGHRS and YFSETQ. The CDR3 totals 15 residues. The V and J ends lost 3 bases and 5 bases respectively, with 15 bases between them. CDR3: CASSSTGRGRNTIYF. CDR3 DNA sequence: TGCGCCAGCAGCTCAACCGGACGGGGGAGAAACACCATATATTTT.

This clone was seen only a few times. This chain joins TRBV2 and TRBJ2-4, with 7 bases matching TRBD2. With 3 bases clipped from V and 7 bases from J, the junction kept 9 bases outside the gene matches. The CDR3 covers 15 residues. Germline V gene data show CDR1 as SNHLY and CDR2 as FYNNEI. In DNA form, the CDR3 reads TGTGCCAGCAGTGAGTGGAGGGAGGGTGCCAACATTCAGTACTTC. Amino acids: CASSEWREGANIQYF. Supplemented by reference TRBV2 and TRBJ2-4, the full variable domain reads EPEVTQTPSHQVTQMGQEVILRCVPISNHLYFYWYRQILGQKVEFLVSFYNNEISEKSEIFDDQFSVERPDGSNFTLKIRSTKLEDSAMYFCASSEWREGANIQYFGAGTRLSVL.

This clone was counted once. This sequence joins TRBV25-1 and TRBJ1-1; perhaps TRBD1 as D (6 bases). V was pared by 5 bases and J by 2 bases, with 18 bases between. This CDR3 contains 16 residues. Germline assignment: CDR1 MGHDK and CDR2 SYGVNS. The CDR3 sequence is CASSHTGQLRNTEAFF. The CDR3 DNA reads as TGTGCCAGCAGTCATACAGGGCAGCTCCGAAACACTGAAGCTTTCTTT. The variable domain in full, with the rest retrieved from reference TRBV25-1 and TRBJ1-1, is EADIYQTPRYLVIGTGKKITLECSQTMGHDKMYWYQQDPGMELHLIHYSYGVNSTEKGDLSSESTVSRIRTEHFPLTLESARPSHTSQYLCASSHTGQLRNTEAFFGQGTRLTVV.

The chain employs TRBV30 and TRBJ1-1, with D hard to call. From germline, CDR1 is GTSNPN and CDR2 SVGIG (reference sequence). The length of the CDR3 is 13 residues. Trimming removed 3 bases at V and 0 bases at J, with 8 bases between. Here the CDR3 reads CAWRHALNTEAFF. CDR3 coding DNA: TGTGCCTGGAGACATGCCCTGAACACTGAAGCTTTCTTT.

This sequence joins TRBV20-1 and TRBJ2-7; D not certain. CDR1 and CDR2 (germline): DFQATT, SNEGSKA (reference sequence). This CDR3 has 10 residues. With 5 bases removed from V and 10 bases from J, the gap between germline ends came to 12 bases. CDR3 sequence: CSAVPVYQYF. The CDR3 DNA reads TGCAGTGCTGTCCCCGTTTATCAGTACTTC.

This clone showed up just once. V usage is TRBV6-5 and J usage is TRBJ2-5, with 11 bases fitting TRBD2. J lost 2 bases, V lost 5 bases, and 4 bases had no gene match. The CDR3 totals 15 residues. CDR1 MNHEY and CDR2 SVGAGI come from the germline V gene. CDR3 in amino acids: CASSRLAGLQETQYF. The CDR3 DNA reads TGTGCCAGCAGTAGACTAGCGGGGCTACAAGAGACCCAGTACTTC.

This chain links TRBV11-2 with TRBJ2-1; D might be TRBD2 (6 bases). CDR3 length: 17 amino acids. V was trimmed by 1 base and J by 2 bases, leaving 15 bases between them. The V gene's germline CDR1 is SGHAT and CDR2 FQNNGV. The CDR3 region is CASSLVGLAQTYNEQFF. The CDR3, as DNA: TGTGCCAGCAGCTTAGTGGGGCTAGCGCAAACCTACAATGAGCAGTTCTTC.